These 8 T cell receptor beta chains came from one sample sequenced in a study of blood T cell repertoires in COVID-19. Sequenced by immunoSEQ multiplex PCR; TCRdb stores in-frame clones only, minus some. Seen here are approximately 90,000 clones, approximately 80% observed once, and the top ten hold 3% to 3.5%. Sequenced: peripheral blood. The receptors derive from a man aged 50 to 59 with acute or convalescent COVID-19.

This chain joins TRBV28 and TRBJ2-7, with a possible D match to TRBD1 (6 bases). Germline V gives CDR1 MDHEN, CDR2 SYDVKM. V was clipped by 6 bases and J by 3 bases, with 18 bases between them. The CDR3 has 15 residues. CDR3 amino acids: CASRFRGSGYYEQYF. CDR3 bases: TGTGCCAGCAGGTTCAGGGGAAGCGGATACTACGAGCAGTACTTC.

The rearrangement uses TRBV7-9 and TRBJ2-3, with TRBD2 matching 7 bases. The ends lost 3 bases at V and 5 bases at J; junction bases unmatched: 5. The CDR3 length is 14 residues. Germline V gene sequence: CDR1 SEHNR, CDR2 FQNEAQ (reference sequence). The CDR3 is CASSFGLAVDTQYF. As DNA, the CDR3 is TGTGCCAGCAGCTTTGGGCTAGCGGTAGATACGCAGTATTTT.

The chain carries TRBV30 and TRBJ2-3, with 12 bases fitting TRBD2. Germline values: CDR1 GTSNPN, CDR2 SVGIG (reference sequence). This CDR3 comprises 17 residues. Germline trimming cut 4 bases from V and 1 base from J; bases unmatched to any gene: 9. CDR3 sequence reads: CAWNRYTSGGRTDTQYF. CDR3 nucleotide sequence: TGTGCCTGGAACCGATATACTAGCGGGGGGCGCACAGATACGCAGTATTTT.

This clone was seen only once. V gene TRBV4-1 combines with J gene TRBJ1-6; D is perhaps TRBD1 (6 bases). Germline V gives CDR1 MGHRA, CDR2 YSYEKL. Trimming pared 2 bases from V and 0 bases from J, leaving 20 bases between. The CDR3 is made up of 20 amino acids. DNA of the CDR3: TGCGCCAGCAGCCAACCACTAATAGGGGGACGGAGCTCCTATAATTCACCCCTCCACTTT. It yields the protein CASSQPLIGGRSSYNSPLHF.

This rearrangement joins TRBV7-9 to TRBJ2-1, with 8 bases identical to TRBD2. The ends lost 5 bases at V and 8 bases at J; junction bases unmatched: 2. Germline V gene sequence: CDR1 SEHNR, CDR2 FQNEAQ (reference sequence). CDR3 size: 12 residues. The CDR3 DNA is TGTGCCAGCAGCCCACTAGCGGATGAGCAGTTCTTC. This gives the protein CASSPLADEQFF.

The V and J genes are TRBV3-1 (or the pseudogene TRBV3-2) and TRBJ2-7; a weak D match, TRBD1 (6 bases). The length of the CDR3 is 14 residues. The ends were cut back, 4 bases at V and 2 bases at J, with 12 bases in the middle. The germline CDR1 and CDR2 sequences are LGHDT and YNNKEL (reference sequence). CDR3 amino acids: CASSPRTETYEQYF. DNA of the CDR3: TGTGCCAGCAGCCCTCGGACAGAAACCTACGAGCAGTACTTC.

This clone has just one count. This sequence joins TRBV9 and TRBJ1-2; unclear D gene. Germline V lookup: CDR1 SGDLS, CDR2 YYNGEE. This CDR3 spans 12 amino acids. Trimming removed 4 bases from V and 8 bases from J, with 12 bases in between. The CDR3 nucleotides read TGTGCCAGCAGCCGCTCCGGGGAAGGCTACACCTTC. Amino acids: CASSRSGEGYTF.

This chain links TRBV4-1 with TRBJ2-1, with TRBD1 matching 10 bases. Germline V gene data show CDR1 as MGHRA and CDR2 as YSYEKL. J was trimmed by 10 bases and V by 3 bases; bases with no gene match: 12. The CDR3 consists of 16 residues. The CDR3 is CASSHAPGQGFHEQFF. The CDR3 DNA sequence: TGCGCCAGCAGCCATGCGCCGGGACAGGGGTTTCACGAGCAGTTCTTC.